The 20 T cell receptor beta chains below come from one sample, sequenced in a study of shared clonotypes between healthy human individuals. The table came from immunoSEQ multiplex PCR; TCRdb's copy has only in-frame clones and leaves some out. The table has roughly 2.6 million clones, over 85% seen once. Sequenced sample: naive CD4+ T cells sorted from blood. Described subset: CD45RA+ positively selected. The source is a man aged 18 to 30 in good health.

Worth noting for this clone: Other DNA sequences in the same sample also yield this CDR3. V usage is TRBV5-5 and J usage is TRBJ2-7; 10 bases match TRBD2. V dropped 3 bases and J dropped 1; count of bases not matched to a gene: 1. The CDR3 sequence is 14 residues long. Germline loops: CDR1 SGHKS, CDR2 YYEKEE (reference sequence). In DNA, the CDR3 is TGTGCCAGCAGCTGGACTAGCGGATCCTACGAGCAGTACTTC. Amino acid sequence: CASSWTSGSYEQYF.

The chain employs TRBV18 and TRBJ2-5; a possible D gene is TRBD1 (6 bases). Trimming stripped 6 bases from V and 5 bases from J, with 13 bases between. CDR3 length: 13 residues. The V gene's germline CDR1 is KGHSH and CDR2 LQKENI. The CDR3 bases are TGTGCCAGCTCCCGGGACAACGGGGAGACCCAGTACTTC. The encoded protein is CASSRDNGETQYF.

CDR3 protein: CASSVNPTGGETQYF. The CDR3 region has the DNA TGTGCCAGCAGTGTGAATCCCACAGGGGGAGAGACCCAGTACTTC. The chain couples TRBV2 to TRBJ2-5; TRBD1 agrees at 8 bases. With V trimmed by 4 bases and J by 4 bases, 8 bases remained unmatched. The germline V gene has CDR1 SNHLY and CDR2 FYNNEI. The CDR3 is made up of 15 amino acids. The full variable domain, rest sourced from reference TRBV2 and TRBJ2-5, is EPEVTQTPSHQVTQMGQEVILRCVPISNHLYFYWYRQILGQKVEFLVSFYNNEISEKSEIFDDQFSVERPDGSNFTLKIRSTKLEDSAMYFCASSVNPTGGETQYFGPGTRLLVL.

This chain uses TRBV6-6 with TRBJ1-6; perhaps TRBD1 as D (5 bases). Per germline, CDR1 MNHNY and CDR2 SVGAGI (reference sequence). V was clipped by 4 bases and J by 6 bases, with 10 bases between them. The CDR3 has 14 amino acids. CDR3 DNA sequence: TGTGCCAGCAGTTGGGGCAGTGTTAATTCACCCCTCCACTTT. It is translated as CASSWGSVNSPLHF.

On this clone itself: The sample carries other DNA sequences with the same CDR3. The chain uses TRBV5-1 and TRBJ2-7; 10 bases match TRBD1. With 0 bases clipped from V and 4 bases from J, the junction kept 4 bases outside the gene matches. CDR1 is SGHRS and CDR2 is YFSETQ in the germline V gene. The CDR3 spans 15 residues. The CDR3 region is CASSLGGQGRYEQYF. DNA of the CDR3: TGCGCCAGCAGCTTGGGGGGACAGGGGAGGTACGAGCAGTACTTC.

Notes on this clone: Other DNA sequences in the sample encode the same CDR3. This CDR3 reads CASRQGSEKLFF. The DNA for the CDR3 is TGTGCCAGCAGGCAGGGCAGTGAAAAACTGTTTTTT. The chain couples TRBV28 to TRBJ1-4; perhaps TRBD1 as D (5 bases). V lost 6 bases and J 7 bases, leaving 9 bases between the germline ends. The CDR3 contains 12 residues. Germline V gives CDR1 MDHEN, CDR2 SYDVKM.

The genes are TRBV2 and TRBJ2-7; 14 positions match TRBD2. This CDR3 has 14 amino acids. The V segment lost 5 bases and the J segment 7 bases; nucleotides outside the gene matches: 4. Germline loops: CDR1 SNHLY, CDR2 FYNNEI. The CDR3 reads CASSLTSGRGEQYF. For the CDR3, the DNA is TGTGCCAGCAGTCTGACTAGCGGGAGGGGTGAGCAGTACTTC.

This chain links TRBV7-2 with TRBJ2-3; TRBD2 agrees at 9 bases. CDR3 length: 17 residues. Germline CDR1 and CDR2: SGHTA and FQGNSA. With V trimmed by 2 bases and J by 3 bases, 9 bases remained unmatched. CDR3 bases: TGTGCCAGCAGCTTACAGCTTTCGACTAGCGGAACAGATACGCAGTATTTT. Protein: CASSLQLSTSGTDTQYF.

To note about this clone: Other DNA sequences in this sample translate to the same CDR3. This rearrangement joins TRBV9 to TRBJ2-5; 8 bases align to TRBD2. CDR1 is SGDLS and CDR2 is YYNGEE in the germline V gene. The trim removed 1 base at V and 4 bases at J, leaving 6 bases unmatched. This CDR3 comprises 15 residues. CDR3 coding DNA: TGTGCCAGCAGCGTATCAGCGGGGGCAGGAGAGACCCAGTACTTC. Translated: CASSVSAGAGETQYF.

The chain recombines TRBV6-6 with TRBJ2-7; 8 nucleotides line up with TRBD1. Per germline, CDR1 MNHNY and CDR2 SVGAGI (reference sequence). The trim removed 2 bases at V and 5 bases at J, leaving 11 bases unmatched. CDR3 size: 16 residues. The CDR3 DNA reads as TGTGCCAGCAGTTACCCGGGACAGGATAAAGGGAACGAGCAGTACTTC. This encodes CASSYPGQDKGNEQYF.

This sequence joins TRBV27 and TRBJ2-1; D is undetermined. This CDR3 spans 14 amino acids. The germline V gene has CDR1 MNHEY and CDR2 SMNVEV (reference sequence). V was clipped by 7 bases and J by 0 bases, with 10 bases between them. The CDR3 here is CASTSRDSYNEQFF. The CDR3 DNA sequence: TGTGCCAGCACCTCAAGGGACTCCTACAATGAGCAGTTCTTC.

As for this clone: It may be a read error: a sequence one base away is much more abundant. The same CDR3 can be traced to other DNA sequences in this sample. This rearrangement joins TRBV5-6 to TRBJ2-5; D gene ambiguous. Germline lookup yields CDR1 SGHDT and CDR2 YYEEEE. Trimming removed 2 bases from V and 5 bases from J, with 4 bases in between. This CDR3 contains 11 residues. This CDR3 is CASSLRETQYF. The CDR3 DNA sequence: TGTGCCAGCAGCTTAAGGGAGACCCAGTACTTC.

The rearrangement uses TRBV14 and TRBJ2-7; D is ambiguous. Looked up from germline, CDR1 is SGHDN and CDR2 is FVKESK. This CDR3 contains 14 residues. The V gene lost 2 bases and the J gene lost 3 bases, with 11 bases spanning the gap. In DNA form, the CDR3 reads TGTGCCAGCAGCCAAAAGGAAAAGCGCTACGAGCAGTACTTC. Its protein product is CASSQKEKRYEQYF.

This rearrangement joins TRBV5-1 to TRBJ2-5, with 7 bases matching TRBD2. The CDR3 covers 16 residues. Germline CDR1 SGHRS, CDR2 YFSETQ. With V trimmed by 0 bases and J by 0 bases, 5 bases remained unmatched. The CDR3 nucleotides are TGCGCCAGCAGCTTGGCCGTAGCGGGCAACCAAGAGACCCAGTACTTC. It codes for CASSLAVAGNQETQYF.

This chain connects TRBV7-6 to TRBJ1-1; D gene unclear. This CDR3 region has 13 residues. Trimming left V 6 bases short and J 1 base short, with 9 bases between. Germline assignment: CDR1 SGHVS and CDR2 FNYEAQ. The CDR3 spells CASSYQTNTEAFF. CDR3 DNA: TGTGCCAGCAGTTATCAGACGAACACTGAAGCTTTCTTT.

The chain recombines TRBV19 with TRBJ1-3; 9 bases align to TRBD1. Trimming took 7 bases from V and 0 from J; bases not matched to a gene: 7. CDR1 is LNHDA and CDR2 is SQIVND in the germline V gene (reference sequence). This CDR3 is built from 16 residues. CDR3 DNA sequence: TGTGCCAGTACCAGACAGGGGGTTGACTCTGGAAACACCATATATTTT. Its protein is CASTRQGVDSGNTIYF.

The V and J genes are TRBV28 and TRBJ1-1; D not certain. Germline V gives CDR1 MDHEN, CDR2 SYDVKM. The CDR3 length is 14 residues. Trimming stripped 1 base from V and 4 bases from J, with 10 bases between. CDR3 sequence (DNA): TGTGCCAGCAGTTTATCAAAAGTTGGCACTGAAGCTTTCTTT. Translation gives CASSLSKVGTEAFF. The full variable domain, in which reference TRBV28 and TRBJ1-1 provide the parts outside the CDR3, is DVKVTQSSRYLVKRTGEKVFLECVQDMDHENMFWYRQDPGLGLRLIYFSYDVKMKEKGDIPEGYSVSREKKERFSLILESASTNQTSMYLCASSLSKVGTEAFFGQGTRLTVV.

Regarding this clone: The sample holds other DNA sequences that translate to the same CDR3. The genes are TRBV18 and TRBJ1-5; possibly TRBD1 for D (5 bases). The CDR3 consists of 14 residues. CDR1 and CDR2 from the germline V gene are KGHSH and LQKENI. The V and J ends lost 5 bases and 5 bases respectively, with 13 bases between them. CDR3 sequence reads: CASSSRDRDQPQHF. For the CDR3, the DNA is TGTGCCAGCTCATCCAGGGACCGGGATCAGCCCCAGCATTTT.

This clone appeared a single time. The chain uses TRBV9 and TRBJ2-1; TRBD2 aligns across 7 bases. V lost 1 base to trimming and J lost 5 bases; unmatched junction nucleotides: 6. This CDR3 spans 15 amino acids. Per germline, CDR1 SGDLS and CDR2 YYNGEE. The CDR3 bases are TGTGCCAGCAGCGTATTAGGCGGGAGCCACAATGAGCAGTTCTTC. This sequence encodes CASSVLGGSHNEQFF.

J is TRBJ2-5 and V is TRBV7-3; D may be TRBD1 (7 bases). Trimming took 5 bases from V and 4 from J, leaving 23 bases between them. Germline V gene data show CDR1 as SGHTA and CDR2 as FQGTGA. CDR3 length: 17 residues. DNA for the CDR3: TGTGCCAGCAGCCGGCACGGAGGAGGGGGCGAGGCAGAGACCCAGTACTTC. Its protein product is CASSRHGGGGEAETQYF.